A selection of T cell receptor beta chains follows, all from one sample in a study of CD8 T cells in Susac syndrome. From the immunoSEQ multiplex PCR reads, TCRdb called clonotypes with MiXCR, one entry per CDR3 protein. The sample has about 160,000 distinct CDR3 sequences, just over 90% seen once. Sequenced input: CD4+ T cells from PBMCs. The source is a human donor in good health. Each CDR3 is given with its conserved first and last residue. D genes are given only for firm matches. Only part of the rows carry a size: once, few, many, or a class if the clone is expanded.

v_gene	d_gene	j_gene	abundance	CDR3aa	CDR3nt
TRBV2	.	TRBJ1-1	.	CASSDRRVEAFF	TGTGCCAGCAGTGACCGCAGGGTGGAAGCTTTCTTT
TRBV7-2	.	TRBJ1-1	.	CASSFGHHSAEAFF	TGTGCCAGCAGCTTCGGACATCACTCCGCTGAAGCTTTCTTT
TRBV18	.	TRBJ2-3	once	CASSPTQGSTDTQYF	TGTGCCAGCTCACCAACGCAGGGGAGCACAGATACGCAGTATTTT
TRBV3-1	TRBD1	TRBJ2-7	once	CASSPPTGGSYEQYF	TGTGCCAGCAGCCCGCCAACAGGGGGCAGTTACGAGCAGTACTTC
TRBV11-1	.	TRBJ1-1	once	CASGGMGSMNTEAFF	TGTGCCAGCGGGGGAATGGGGAGCATGAACACTGAAGCTTTCTTT
TRBV4-1	.	TRBJ2-1	.	CASSPGILKGYEQFF	TGCGCCAGCAGTCCCGGGATACTCAAGGGGTATGAGCAGTTCTTC
TRBV7-9	TRBD1	TRBJ1-2	.	CASSRGTDYGYTF	TGTGCCAGCAGTCGCGGGACAGACTATGGCTACACCTTC
TRBV30	.	TRBJ1-1	.	CAWSRGGLRNTEAFF	TGTGCCTGGAGCCGAGGAGGTCTCAGGAACACTGAAGCTTTCTTT
TRBV7-3	.	TRBJ2-4	.	CASSEGLAKNIQYF	TGTGCCAGCAGCGAAGGTCTAGCCAAAAACATTCAGTACTTC
TRBV25-1	TRBD1	TRBJ1-1	.	CASSRQGSRTEAFF	TGTGCCAGCAGTAGACAGGGTTCAAGGACTGAAGCTTTCTTT
TRBV9	.	TRBJ2-5	.	CASSQGVTGQETQYF	TGTGCCAGCAGTCAGGGAGTCACAGGTCAAGAGACCCAGTACTTC
TRBV7-2	.	TRBJ2-3	.	CASRGTPSYSTDTQYF	TGTGCCAGCAGGGGGACACCATCCTATAGCACAGATACGCAGTATTTT
TRBV6-6	.	TRBJ2-1	.	CASSRANGYEQFF	TGTGCCAGCAGTCGGGCAAATGGGTATGAGCAGTTCTTC
TRBV18	.	TRBJ2-7	.	CASSLNRAYEQYF	TGTGCCAGCTCACTAAACAGGGCCTACGAGCAGTACTTC
TRBV5-1	.	TRBJ2-3	.	CASSLEGAGTDTQYF	TGCGCCAGCAGCTTAGAAGGGGCGGGCACAGATACGCAGTATTTT
TRBV9	TRBD2	TRBJ2-3	.	CASSVGSGGPDTQYF	TGTGCCAGCAGCGTAGGAAGCGGGGGGCCAGATACGCAGTATTTT
TRBV12-3/TRBV12-4	TRBD1	TRBJ1-5	.	CASSPRTGRVVQPQHF	TGTGCCAGCAGTCCCAGGACAGGGAGAGTTGTCCAGCCCCAGCATTTT
TRBV4-1	TRBD1	TRBJ1-5	.	CASSRTQGANQPQHF	TGCGCCAGCAGCCGGACCCAGGGGGCGAACCAGCCCCAGCATTTT
TRBV5-4	.	TRBJ2-7	.	CASSFGTSYEQYF	TGTGCCAGCAGCTTCGGTACCTCCTACGAGCAGTACTTC
TRBV18	TRBD1	TRBJ2-6	.	CASSPGQGSGANVLTF	TGTGCCAGCTCACCGGGACAGGGGAGCGGGGCCAACGTCCTGACTTTC
TRBV9	.	TRBJ2-1	.	CASSVEGQRNNEQFF	TGTGCCAGCAGCGTAGAAGGACAGAGAAACAATGAGCAGTTCTTC
TRBV2	.	TRBJ2-7	.	CASSTWDLRGQYF	TGTGCCAGCAGTACGTGGGACCTACGAGGGCAGTACTTC
TRBV18	.	TRBJ1-5	.	CASSPAGSTNQPQHF	TGTGCCAGCTCACCTGCAGGGTCCACCAATCAGCCCCAGCATTTT
TRBV18	TRBD1	TRBJ2-5	.	CASSPRDSLGETQYF	TGTGCCAGCTCACCCCGGGACAGCCTCGGGGAGACCCAGTACTTC